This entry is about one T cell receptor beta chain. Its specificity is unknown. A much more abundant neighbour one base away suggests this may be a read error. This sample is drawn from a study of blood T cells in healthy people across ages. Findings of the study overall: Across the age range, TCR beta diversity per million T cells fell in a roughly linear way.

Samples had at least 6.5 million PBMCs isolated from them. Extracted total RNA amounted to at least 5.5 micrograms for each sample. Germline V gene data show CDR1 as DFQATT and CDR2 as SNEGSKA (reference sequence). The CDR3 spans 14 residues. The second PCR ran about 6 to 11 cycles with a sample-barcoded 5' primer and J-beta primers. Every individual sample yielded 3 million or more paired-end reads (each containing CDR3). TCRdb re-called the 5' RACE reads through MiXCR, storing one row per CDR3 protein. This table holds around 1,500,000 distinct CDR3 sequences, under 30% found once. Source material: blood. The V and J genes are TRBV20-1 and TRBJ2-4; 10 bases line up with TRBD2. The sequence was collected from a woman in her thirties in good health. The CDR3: CSAQRSGGADIRYF. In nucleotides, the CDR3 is TGCAGTGCTCAACGCAGCGGGGGGGCGGACATTCGGTACTTC.